This T cell receptor (beta chain) was profiled in a study of CD8+CD57+ T cells in acquired aplastic anemia. On the study more broadly: When averaged, DNA from sorted CD4+ and CD8+ cells came to around 3.1 ug.

This CDR3 contains 16 residues. Germline CDR1 is SGHVS and CDR2 is FQNEAQ. For sequencing, patients were chosen who had shown expansion of CD8+CD57+ cells by flow cytometry. Template material for TCR beta VDJ and CDR3 profiling consisted of genomic DNA. TCRdb re-analysed the reads in MiXCR, keeping a single row per CDR3 protein. The repertoire consists of 200,000 to 300,000 distinct CDR3 sequences, with roughly 82% occurring once and the leading ten covering approximately 42%. As concerns this clonotype: The germline gene is not matched at one end of the junction; a read error may be the cause.

Sequenced material: sorted CD4+, CD8+, or CD8+CD57+ T cells (not recorded which) from PBMCs. The chain joins TRBV7-8 to TRBJ1-6, with D perhaps TRBD1 (6 bases). The receptor's source is a human donor with aplastic anemia. The CDR3 region is CASSIAGGHDDSPLHF. CDR3 coding DNA: TGTGCCAGTAGTATAGCGGGGGGGCACGATGATTCGCCCCTCCACTTT. The variable domain in full, with the rest retrieved from reference TRBV7-8 and TRBJ1-6, is GAGVSQSPRYKVAKRGQDVALRCDPISGHVSLFWYQQALGQGPEFLTYFQNEAQLDKSGLPSDRFFAERPEGSVSTLKIQRTQQEDSAVYLCASSIAGGHDDSPLHFGNGTRLTVT.